The sequence of this T cell receptor beta chain was determined in a study of response to subunit inactivated influenza vaccine. Germline CDR1 is MNHEY and CDR2 is SVGAGI. The ends lost 0 bases at V and 7 bases at J; junction bases unmatched: 3. The CDR3 spans 14 residues. Broader study findings: T cells newly recruited by each seasonal influenza vaccination are few, the authors suggested.

TCRdb re-analysed the RT-PCR reads in MiXCR, keeping a single row per CDR3 protein. This sample has 600,000 to 850,000 distinct CDR3 sequences, with 13% to 15% found just once. The table lists this clonotype with a few counts. Its matching antigen is unknown. The genes are TRBV6-5 and TRBJ2-1; 7 bases align to TRBD1. The clonotype was recovered from a man aged 50 to 59 who received an inactivated influenza vaccine. The sequenced sample was PBMCs from blood, obtained around two weeks before vaccination. The CDR3 sequence is CASSYSKGANEQFF. The CDR3 DNA reads TGTGCCAGCAGTTACTCGAAGGGGGCGAATGAGCAGTTCTTC.